The clone carrying this TCR beta chain was recorded a few times. The data derive from a study of blood T cells in healthy people across ages. The germline V gene has CDR1 SGDLS and CDR2 YYNGEE. V was cut by 4 bases and J by 2 bases, with 13 bases left in between. The CDR3 has 14 residues. It was with a sample-barcoded 5' primer and a J-beta primer mix that a second PCR of roughly 7 to 12 cycles was run. The authors tagged each cDNA molecule using a template-switch adaptor with 12 random nucleotides. At least 3 million CDR3-containing paired-end reads were obtained per sample. TCRdb passed the 5' RACE reads through MiXCR, listing each CDR3 protein once. Here the sample spans fewer than 950,000 distinct CDR3 sequences, approximately 53% being singletons. Drawn from each donor were ten milliliters of peripheral blood.

The chain has TRBV9 and TRBJ2-7, with no clear D. The receptor comes from a man aged 80 or over in good health. The specimen was blood. CDR3 amino acids: CASSPAPEPYEQYF. The CDR3 bases are TGTGCCAGCAGCCCAGCCCCAGAGCCCTACGAGCAGTACTTC.